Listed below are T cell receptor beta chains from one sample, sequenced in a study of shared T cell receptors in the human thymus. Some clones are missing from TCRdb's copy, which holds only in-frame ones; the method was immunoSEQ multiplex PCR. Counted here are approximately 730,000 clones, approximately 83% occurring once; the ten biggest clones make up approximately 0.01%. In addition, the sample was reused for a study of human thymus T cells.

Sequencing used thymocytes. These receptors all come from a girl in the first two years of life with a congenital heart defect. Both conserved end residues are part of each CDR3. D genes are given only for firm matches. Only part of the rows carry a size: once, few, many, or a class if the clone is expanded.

CDR3aa: CASSDPGFTYEQYF; CDR3nt: TGTGCCAGCAGTGACCCAGGGTTCACCTACGAGCAGTACTTC; v_gene: TRBV6-1; abundance: .; j_gene: TRBJ2-7; d_gene: .; len: 14
CDR3aa: CASLASGGAREQFF; CDR3nt: TGTGCCAGCTTAGCTAGCGGGGGGGCCCGGGAGCAGTTCTTC; v_gene: TRBV19; abundance: .; j_gene: TRBJ2-1; d_gene: TRBD2; len: 14
CDR3aa: CASSRDRGRREKLFF; CDR3nt: TGTGCCAGCAGCCGGGACAGGGGGCGAAGGGAAAAACTGTTTTTT; v_gene: TRBV5-6; abundance: .; j_gene: TRBJ1-4; d_gene: TRBD1; len: 15
CDR3aa: CASSSGQNSGNTIYF; CDR3nt: TGTGCCAGCAGCTCCGGACAGAACTCTGGAAACACCATATATTTT; v_gene: TRBV11-2; abundance: few; j_gene: TRBJ1-3; d_gene: .; len: 15
CDR3aa: CASSQDRAKGTARMNTEAFF; CDR3nt: TGCGCCAGCAGCCAAGATAGGGCTAAGGGGACAGCAAGGATGAACACTGAAGCTTTCTTT; v_gene: TRBV4-3; abundance: .; j_gene: TRBJ1-1; d_gene: TRBD1; len: 20
CDR3aa: CASSQEGGTSGGLMDTQYF; CDR3nt: TGCGCCAGCAGCCAAGAAGGCGGAACTAGCGGGGGTCTGATGGATACGCAGTATTTT; v_gene: TRBV4-3; abundance: .; j_gene: TRBJ2-3; d_gene: TRBD2; len: 19
CDR3aa: CASIRGGQGGSTDTQYF; CDR3nt: TGTGCCAGCATCCGGGGGGGACAGGGGGGAAGCACAGATACGCAGTATTTT; v_gene: TRBV28; abundance: .; j_gene: TRBJ2-3; d_gene: TRBD1; len: 17
CDR3aa: CASSFSGVVSPLHF; CDR3nt: TGTGCCAGCAGTTTTTCCGGGGTTGTGTCACCCCTCCACTTT; v_gene: TRBV27; abundance: .; j_gene: TRBJ1-6; d_gene: .; len: 14
CDR3aa: CASRPGQGAYEQYF; CDR3nt: TGTGCCAGCAGGCCGGGACAGGGGGCCTACGAGCAGTACTTC; v_gene: TRBV27; abundance: .; j_gene: TRBJ2-7; d_gene: TRBD1; len: 14
CDR3aa: CASSLVPDYGYTF; CDR3nt: TGTGCCAGCAGCTTGGTCCCAGACTATGGCTACACCTTC; v_gene: TRBV7-2; abundance: .; j_gene: TRBJ1-2; d_gene: .; len: 13
CDR3aa: CASSAPGYTIYF; CDR3nt: TGTGCCAGCAGCGCCCCCGGGTACACCATATATTTT; v_gene: TRBV9; abundance: .; j_gene: TRBJ1-3; d_gene: .; len: 12
CDR3aa: CASNRVYTDTQYF; CDR3nt: TGTGCCTCAAACAGGGTGTACACAGATACGCAGTATTTT; v_gene: TRBV30; abundance: .; j_gene: TRBJ2-3; d_gene: .; len: 13
CDR3aa: CASRARFPYNERFF; CDR3nt: TGTGCCAGCAGAGCGCGGTTCCCCTACAATGAGCGGTTCTTC; v_gene: TRBV6-5; abundance: .; j_gene: TRBJ2-1; d_gene: .; len: 14
CDR3aa: CASSAGEVSPLHF; CDR3nt: TGTGCCAGCAGCGCAGGGGAAGTTTCACCCCTCCACTTT; v_gene: TRBV7-9; abundance: .; j_gene: TRBJ1-6; d_gene: .; len: 13
CDR3aa: CSSTGTANTEAFF; CDR3nt: TGCAGCTCCACCGGGACAGCGAACACTGAAGCTTTCTTT; v_gene: TRBV29-1; abundance: .; j_gene: TRBJ1-1; d_gene: TRBD1; len: 13
CDR3aa: CAISEQEGAYGYTF; CDR3nt: TGTGCCATCAGTGAGCAGGAGGGGGCCTATGGCTACACCTTC; v_gene: TRBV10-3; abundance: once; j_gene: TRBJ1-2; d_gene: TRBD1; len: 14
CDR3aa: CASSFPPGTGFNEQFF; CDR3nt: TGTGCCAGCAGCTTCCCCCCCGGGACAGGGTTCAATGAGCAGTTCTTC; v_gene: TRBV11-2; abundance: .; j_gene: TRBJ2-1; d_gene: TRBD1; len: 16
CDR3aa: CASSQDFASSYEQYF; CDR3nt: TGTGCCAGCAGCCAAGATTTCGCCAGCTCCTACGAGCAGTACTTC; v_gene: TRBV4-2; abundance: once; j_gene: TRBJ2-7; d_gene: .; len: 15
CDR3aa: CAWSVQATYEQYF; CDR3nt: TGTGCCTGGAGTGTACAGGCGACCTACGAGCAGTACTTC; v_gene: TRBV30; abundance: few; j_gene: TRBJ2-7; d_gene: .; len: 13
CDR3aa: CASSVRVGGTQYF; CDR3nt: TGTGCCAGCAGCGTGCGGGTTGGAGGGACCCAGTACTTC; v_gene: TRBV9; abundance: .; j_gene: TRBJ2-5; d_gene: .; len: 13
CDR3aa: CASSVDTSNYGYTF; CDR3nt: TGTGCCAGCAGCGTAGACACCTCTAACTATGGCTACACCTTC; v_gene: TRBV9; abundance: .; j_gene: TRBJ1-2; d_gene: .; len: 14
CDR3aa: CASSEITGCVEGAFF; CDR3nt: TGTGCCAGCAGTGAGATAACAGGGTGTGTCGAGGGAGCTTTCTTT; v_gene: TRBV25-1; abundance: .; j_gene: TRBJ1-1; d_gene: .; len: 15
CDR3aa: CASRTGVQPQHF; CDR3nt: TGTGCCAGCAGGACAGGGGTTCAGCCCCAGCATTTT; v_gene: TRBV6-4; abundance: once; j_gene: TRBJ1-5; d_gene: TRBD1; len: 12
CDR3aa: CASSLQGPANYGYTF; CDR3nt: TGTGCCAGCAGTCTCCAGGGGCCAGCTAACTATGGCTACACCTTC; v_gene: TRBV5-6; abundance: .; j_gene: TRBJ1-2; d_gene: .; len: 15
CDR3aa: CASSPPQSGYHYGYTF; CDR3nt: TGTGCCAGCAGTCCCCCACAATCAGGATACCACTATGGCTACACCTTC; v_gene: TRBV6-6; abundance: .; j_gene: TRBJ1-2; d_gene: .; len: 16
CDR3aa: CASSLGYQGASTDTQYF; CDR3nt: TGTGCCAGCAGCTTAGGGTATCAGGGGGCGAGCACAGATACGCAGTATTTT; v_gene: TRBV13; abundance: .; j_gene: TRBJ2-3; d_gene: TRBD1; len: 17
CDR3aa: CASSFRQYNQPQHF; CDR3nt: TGTGCCAGCAGTTTCCGACAGTATAATCAGCCCCAGCATTTT; v_gene: TRBV6-6; abundance: .; j_gene: TRBJ1-5; d_gene: .; len: 14
CDR3aa: CASSLIVFQQGNLSLNSPLHF; CDR3nt: TGCGCCAGCAGCTTGATAGTTTTTCAACAGGGGAACTTGTCCTTAAATTCACCCCTCCACTTT; v_gene: TRBV5-1; abundance: .; j_gene: TRBJ1-6; d_gene: TRBD1; len: 21
CDR3aa: CASSSGDYNSPLHF; CDR3nt: TGTGCCAGCAGTTCAGGGGACTATAATTCACCCCTCCACTTT; v_gene: TRBV6-5; abundance: .; j_gene: TRBJ1-6; d_gene: .; len: 14
CDR3aa: CATEDPGRRVQFF; CDR3nt: TGTGCCACCGAGGATCCGGGCAGGAGGGTGCAGTTCTTC; v_gene: TRBV2; abundance: .; j_gene: TRBJ2-1; d_gene: .; len: 13
CDR3aa: CASSYRGTGNTIYF; CDR3nt: TGTGCCAGCAGTTACCGGGGAACTGGAAACACCATATATTTT; v_gene: TRBV6-6; abundance: .; j_gene: TRBJ1-3; d_gene: .; len: 14
CDR3aa: CASKKRLQETQYF; CDR3nt: TGTGCCAGCAAGAAAAGACTACAAGAGACCCAGTACTTC; v_gene: TRBV6-6; abundance: .; j_gene: TRBJ2-5; d_gene: .; len: 13
CDR3aa: CASSARSGQGQRSTEAFF; CDR3nt: TGTGCCAGCAGCGCGAGAAGTGGGCAAGGTCAGCGGAGCACTGAAGCTTTCTTT; v_gene: TRBV9; abundance: .; j_gene: TRBJ1-1; d_gene: .; len: 18
CDR3aa: CASSQDPTGTGIALYEQYF; CDR3nt: TGTGCCAGCAGCCAAGATCCCACCGGGACAGGGATCGCACTCTACGAGCAGTACTTC; v_gene: TRBV4-2; abundance: .; j_gene: TRBJ2-7; d_gene: TRBD1; len: 19
CDR3aa: CASSSRQRTRGNEKLFF; CDR3nt: TGCGCCAGCAGCTCGCGACAGCGGACAAGGGGGAATGAAAAACTGTTTTTT; v_gene: TRBV4-1; abundance: .; j_gene: TRBJ1-4; d_gene: .; len: 17
CDR3aa: CASSLKPGLSYGYTF; CDR3nt: TGTGCCAGCAGCTTAAAGCCGGGACTTTCGTATGGCTACACCTTC; v_gene: TRBV7-3; abundance: .; j_gene: TRBJ1-2; d_gene: .; len: 15
CDR3aa: CASSYSSASGGYEQYF; CDR3nt: TGTGCCAGCAGTTACTCGAGCGCTAGCGGGGGGTACGAGCAGTACTTC; v_gene: TRBV6-6; abundance: .; j_gene: TRBJ2-7; d_gene: TRBD2; len: 16
CDR3aa: CASSAVSSYNSPLHF; CDR3nt: TGTGCCAGCAGTGCGGTGAGCTCCTATAATTCCCCCCTCCACTTT; v_gene: TRBV6-4; abundance: .; j_gene: TRBJ1-6; d_gene: .; len: 15
CDR3aa: CASSPPLASSYNSPLHF; CDR3nt: TGCGCCAGCAGCCCCCCCCTGGCAAGCTCCTATAATTCACCCCTCCACTTT; v_gene: TRBV4-1; abundance: .; j_gene: TRBJ1-6; d_gene: .; len: 17
CDR3aa: CASSYAAGAPYNEQFF; CDR3nt: TGTGCCAGCAGTTACGCCGCAGGGGCGCCCTACAATGAGCAGTTCTTC; v_gene: TRBV6-6; abundance: .; j_gene: TRBJ2-1; d_gene: .; len: 16
CDR3aa: CASSLRRMGEDYGYTF; CDR3nt: TGTGCCAGCAGCTTACGGAGGATGGGGGAGGACTATGGCTACACCTTC; v_gene: TRBV7-8; abundance: .; j_gene: TRBJ1-2; d_gene: .; len: 16
CDR3aa: CASSLNPTWGPPQETQYF; CDR3nt: TGTGCCAGCAGCTTAAATCCGACTTGGGGGCCTCCCCAAGAGACCCAGTACTTC; v_gene: TRBV7-9; abundance: once; j_gene: TRBJ2-5; d_gene: .; len: 18
CDR3aa: CASSPDRAFYEQYF; CDR3nt: TGTGCCAGCAGTCCCGACAGGGCCTTCTACGAGCAGTACTTC; v_gene: TRBV6-5; abundance: .; j_gene: TRBJ2-7; d_gene: TRBD1; len: 14
CDR3aa: CASSLQQGMATGELFF; CDR3nt: TGCGCCAGCAGCTTGCAACAGGGTATGGCCACCGGGGAGCTGTTTTTT; v_gene: TRBV5-1; abundance: .; j_gene: TRBJ2-2; d_gene: .; len: 16
CDR3aa: CASRPSRGNEKLFF; CDR3nt: TGTGCCAGCAGGCCCTCTAGGGGTAATGAAAAACTGTTTTTT; v_gene: TRBV6-5; abundance: .; j_gene: TRBJ1-4; d_gene: .; len: 14
CDR3aa: CASSSRLQDRDNKQYF; CDR3nt: TGTGCCAGCAGTTCCAGGCTTCAGGACAGGGATAACAAGCAGTACTTC; v_gene: TRBV25-1; abundance: .; j_gene: TRBJ2-7; d_gene: TRBD1; len: 16
CDR3aa: CASSLNGGATDTQYF; CDR3nt: TGTGCCAGCAGCTTAAACGGGGGGGCGACAGATACGCAGTATTTT; v_gene: TRBV13; abundance: few; j_gene: TRBJ2-3; d_gene: TRBD2; len: 15
CDR3aa: CASSHPAGGYNEQFF; CDR3nt: TGCGCCAGCAGCCATCCAGCGGGGGGGTACAATGAGCAGTTCTTC; v_gene: TRBV4-1; abundance: few; j_gene: TRBJ2-1; d_gene: TRBD2; len: 15
CDR3aa: CASSLNLSKPLHF; CDR3nt: TGTGCCAGCAGCTTAAACTTGTCCAAGCCCCTCCACTTT; v_gene: TRBV11-1; abundance: .; j_gene: TRBJ1-6; d_gene: .; len: 13
CDR3aa: CASSLCPPDRDSSNQPQHF; CDR3nt: TGTGCCAGCAGTTTATGCCCTCCCGACAGGGATTCTAGCAATCAGCCCCAGCATTTT; v_gene: TRBV28; abundance: .; j_gene: TRBJ1-5; d_gene: TRBD1; len: 19
CDR3aa: CASSIPGHRSYEQYF; CDR3nt: TGTGCCAGCAGCATTCCGGGACACCGATCCTACGAGCAGTACTTC; v_gene: TRBV5-6; abundance: .; j_gene: TRBJ2-7; d_gene: .; len: 15
CDR3aa: CATSSYRVGRNEQYF; CDR3nt: TGTGCCACCAGCAGCTACAGGGTCGGGCGGAACGAGCAGTACTTC; v_gene: TRBV15; abundance: .; j_gene: TRBJ2-7; d_gene: .; len: 15
CDR3aa: CASSQPQGEQYF; CDR3nt: TGCGCCAGCAGCCAACCCCAGGGCGAGCAGTACTTC; v_gene: TRBV4-1; abundance: .; j_gene: TRBJ2-7; d_gene: .; len: 12